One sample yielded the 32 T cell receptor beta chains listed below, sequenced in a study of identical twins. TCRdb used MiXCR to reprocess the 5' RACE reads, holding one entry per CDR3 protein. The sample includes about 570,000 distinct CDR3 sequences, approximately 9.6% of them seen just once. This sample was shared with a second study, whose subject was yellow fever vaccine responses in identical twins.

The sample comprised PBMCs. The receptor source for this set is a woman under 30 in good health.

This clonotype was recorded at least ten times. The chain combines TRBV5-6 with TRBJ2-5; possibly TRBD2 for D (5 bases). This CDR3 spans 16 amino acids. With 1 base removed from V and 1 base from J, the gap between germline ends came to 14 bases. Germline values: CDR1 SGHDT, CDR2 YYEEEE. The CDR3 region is CASSLSFRGGQETQYF. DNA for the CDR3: TGTGCCAGCAGCTTGTCTTTTCGGGGTGGCCAAGAGACCCAGTACTTC. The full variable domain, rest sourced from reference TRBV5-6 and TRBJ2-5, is DAGVTQSPTHLIKTRGQQVTLRCSPKSGHDTVSWYQQALGQGPQFIFQYYEEEERQRGNFPDRFSGHQFPNYSSELNVNALLLGDSALYLCASSLSFRGGQETQYFGPGTRLLVL.

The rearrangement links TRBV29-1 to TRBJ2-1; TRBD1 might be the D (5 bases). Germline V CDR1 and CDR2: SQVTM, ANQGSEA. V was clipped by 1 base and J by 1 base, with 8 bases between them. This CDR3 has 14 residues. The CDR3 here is CSVEGPGSYNEQFF. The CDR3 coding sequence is TGCAGCGTTGAAGGCCCAGGGTCCTACAATGAGCAGTTCTTC.

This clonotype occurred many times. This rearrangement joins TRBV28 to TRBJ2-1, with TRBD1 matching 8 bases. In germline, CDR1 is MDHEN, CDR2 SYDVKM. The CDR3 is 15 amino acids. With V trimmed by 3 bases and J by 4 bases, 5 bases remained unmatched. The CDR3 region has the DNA TGTGCCAGCAGTTTTGACAGGGGACAATACAATGAGCAGTTCTTC. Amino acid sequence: CASSFDRGQYNEQFF.

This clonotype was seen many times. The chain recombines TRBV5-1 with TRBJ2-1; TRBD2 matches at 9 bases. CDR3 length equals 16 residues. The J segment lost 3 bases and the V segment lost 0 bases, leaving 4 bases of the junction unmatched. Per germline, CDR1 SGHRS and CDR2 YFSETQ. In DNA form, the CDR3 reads TGCGCCAGCAGCTTGGGCCTAGCGGGGCTCTACAATGAGCAGTTCTTC. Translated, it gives CASSLGLAGLYNEQFF.

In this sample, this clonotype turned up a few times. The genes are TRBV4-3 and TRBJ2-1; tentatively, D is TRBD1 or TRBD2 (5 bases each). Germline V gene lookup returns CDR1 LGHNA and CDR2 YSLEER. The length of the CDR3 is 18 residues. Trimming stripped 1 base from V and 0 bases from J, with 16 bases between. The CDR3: CASSQASPGTSSYNEQFF. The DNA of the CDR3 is TGCGCCAGCAGCCAAGCCAGCCCCGGGACGAGCTCCTACAATGAGCAGTTCTTC.

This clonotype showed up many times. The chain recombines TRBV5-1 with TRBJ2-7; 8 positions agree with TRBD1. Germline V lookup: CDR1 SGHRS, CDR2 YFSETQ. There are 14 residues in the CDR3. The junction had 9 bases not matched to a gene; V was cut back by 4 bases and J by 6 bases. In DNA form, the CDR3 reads TGCGCCAGCAGCAAACAGGGGGAAGTAACCGAGCAGTACTTC. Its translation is CASSKQGEVTEQYF.

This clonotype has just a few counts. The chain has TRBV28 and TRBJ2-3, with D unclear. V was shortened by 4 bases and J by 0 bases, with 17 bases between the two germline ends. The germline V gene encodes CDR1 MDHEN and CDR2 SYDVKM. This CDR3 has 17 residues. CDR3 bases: TGTGCCAGCAGTTCCGGGTTTCGCCAAACTAGCACAGATACGCAGTATTTT. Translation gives CASSSGFRQTSTDTQYF. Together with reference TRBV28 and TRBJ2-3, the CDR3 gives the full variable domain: DVKVTQSSRYLVKRTGEKVFLECVQDMDHENMFWYRQDPGLGLRLIYFSYDVKMKEKGDIPEGYSVSREKKERFSLILESASTNQTSMYLCASSSGFRQTSTDTQYFGPGTRLTVL.

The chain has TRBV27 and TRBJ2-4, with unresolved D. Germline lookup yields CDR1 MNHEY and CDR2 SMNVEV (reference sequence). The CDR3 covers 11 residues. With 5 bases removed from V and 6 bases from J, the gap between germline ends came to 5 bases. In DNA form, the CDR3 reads TGTGCCAGCAGTAAACGAAACATTCAGTACTTC. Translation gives CASSKRNIQYF.

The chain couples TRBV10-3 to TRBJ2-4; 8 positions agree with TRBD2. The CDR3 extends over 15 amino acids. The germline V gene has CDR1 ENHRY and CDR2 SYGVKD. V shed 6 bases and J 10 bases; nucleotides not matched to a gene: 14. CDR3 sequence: CAISESIGQRGIQYF. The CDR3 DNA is TGTGCCATCAGCGAATCGATCGGGCAGCGGGGGATTCAGTACTTC.

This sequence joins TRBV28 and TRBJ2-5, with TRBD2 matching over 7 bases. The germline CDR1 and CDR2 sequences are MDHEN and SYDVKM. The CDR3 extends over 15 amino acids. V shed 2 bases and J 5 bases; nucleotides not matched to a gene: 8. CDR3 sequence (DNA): TGTGCCAGCAGTTTACGGGCGGGAGTGAGGGAGACCCAGTACTTC. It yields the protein CASSLRAGVRETQYF.

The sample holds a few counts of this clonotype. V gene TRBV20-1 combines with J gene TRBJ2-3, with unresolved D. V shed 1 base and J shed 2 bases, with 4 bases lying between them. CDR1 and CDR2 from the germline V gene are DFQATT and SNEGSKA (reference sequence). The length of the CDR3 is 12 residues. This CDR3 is CSARADTDTQYF. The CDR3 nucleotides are TGCAGTGCTAGAGCTGACACAGATACGCAGTATTTT.

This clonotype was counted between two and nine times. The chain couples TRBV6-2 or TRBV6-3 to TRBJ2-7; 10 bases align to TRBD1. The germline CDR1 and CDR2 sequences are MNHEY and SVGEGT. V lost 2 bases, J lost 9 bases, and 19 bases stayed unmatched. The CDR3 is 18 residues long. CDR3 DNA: TGTGCCAGCAGTTACCATGGTCCCGGGACAGGGGATGCGGTCTCGCAGTACTTC. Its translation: CASSYHGPGTGDAVSQYF.

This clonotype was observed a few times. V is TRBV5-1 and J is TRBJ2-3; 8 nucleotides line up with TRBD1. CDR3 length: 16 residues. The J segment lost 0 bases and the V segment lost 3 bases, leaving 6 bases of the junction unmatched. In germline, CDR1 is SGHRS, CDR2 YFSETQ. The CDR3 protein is CASSSGQVGSTDTQYF. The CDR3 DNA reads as TGCGCCAGCAGCTCGGGACAGGTCGGAAGCACAGATACGCAGTATTTT. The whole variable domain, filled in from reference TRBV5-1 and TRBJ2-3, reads KAGVTQTPRYLIKTRGQQVTLSCSPISGHRSVSWYQQTPGQGLQFLFEYFSETQRNKGNFPGRFSGRQFSNSRSEMNVSTLELGDSALYLCASSSGQVGSTDTQYFGPGTRLTVL.

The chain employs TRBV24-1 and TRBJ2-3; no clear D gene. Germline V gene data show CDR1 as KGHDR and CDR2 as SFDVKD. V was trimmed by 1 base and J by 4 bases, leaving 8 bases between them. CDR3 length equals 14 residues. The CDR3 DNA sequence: TGTGCCACCAGTGATTTCGACTTCGCAGATACGCAGTATTTT. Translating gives CATSDFDFADTQYF.

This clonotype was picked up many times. CDR3 sequence: CSVTGGRGADTQYF. In nucleotides, the CDR3 is TGCAGCGTTACAGGCGGGAGAGGCGCGGATACGCAGTATTTT. The chain is built from TRBV29-1 and TRBJ2-3; 7 nucleotides align to TRBD2. The V gene end was trimmed by 5 bases and the J gene end by 6 bases; junction bases not matched to a gene: 11. The CDR3 covers 14 residues. The germline CDR1 and CDR2 sequences are SQVTM and ANQGSEA.

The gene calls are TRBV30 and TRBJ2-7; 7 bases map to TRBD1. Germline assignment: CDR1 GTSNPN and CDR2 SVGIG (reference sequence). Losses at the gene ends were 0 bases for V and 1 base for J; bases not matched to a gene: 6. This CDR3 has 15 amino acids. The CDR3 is CAWSVGQGESYEQYF. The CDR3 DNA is TGTGCCTGGAGTGTGGGGCAGGGGGAATCCTACGAGCAGTACTTC.

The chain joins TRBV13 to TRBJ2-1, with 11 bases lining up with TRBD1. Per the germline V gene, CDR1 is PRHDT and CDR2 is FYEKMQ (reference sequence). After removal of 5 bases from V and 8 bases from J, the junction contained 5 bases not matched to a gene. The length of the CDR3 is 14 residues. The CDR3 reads CASSTGQGADEQFF. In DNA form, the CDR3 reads TGTGCCAGCAGCACCGGACAGGGGGCGGATGAGCAGTTCTTC. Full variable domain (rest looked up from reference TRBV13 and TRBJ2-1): AAGVIQSPRHLIKEKRETATLKCYPIPRHDTVYWYQQGPGQDPQFLISFYEKMQSDKGSIPDRFSAQQFSDYHSELNMSSLELGDSALYFCASSTGQGADEQFFGPGTRLTVL.

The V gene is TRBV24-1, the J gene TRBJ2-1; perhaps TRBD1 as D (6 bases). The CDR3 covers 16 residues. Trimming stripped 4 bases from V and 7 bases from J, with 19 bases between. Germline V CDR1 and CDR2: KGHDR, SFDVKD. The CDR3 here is CATSDKRTGHSNEQFF. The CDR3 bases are TGTGCCACCAGTGACAAACGTACGGGACACTCGAATGAGCAGTTCTTC.

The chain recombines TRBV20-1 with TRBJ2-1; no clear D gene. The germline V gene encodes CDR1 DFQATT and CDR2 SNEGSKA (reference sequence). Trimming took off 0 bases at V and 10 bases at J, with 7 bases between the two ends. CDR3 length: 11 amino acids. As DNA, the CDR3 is TGCAGTGCTAGAGAGAATAGGGAGCAGTTCTTC. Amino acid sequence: CSARENREQFF.

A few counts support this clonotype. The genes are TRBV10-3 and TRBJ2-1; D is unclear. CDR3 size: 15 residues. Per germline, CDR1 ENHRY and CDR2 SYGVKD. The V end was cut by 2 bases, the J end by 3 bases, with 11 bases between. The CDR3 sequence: CAISERQDLYNEQFF. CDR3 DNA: TGTGCCATCAGTGAGAGGCAGGACCTCTACAATGAGCAGTTCTTC.

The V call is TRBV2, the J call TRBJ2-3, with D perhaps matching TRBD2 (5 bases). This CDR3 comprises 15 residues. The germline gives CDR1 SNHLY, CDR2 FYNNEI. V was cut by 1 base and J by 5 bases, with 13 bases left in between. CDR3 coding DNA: TGTGCCAGCAGTGAAGGGTGGGAGCTCGTAGATACGCAGTATTTT. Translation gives CASSEGWELVDTQYF. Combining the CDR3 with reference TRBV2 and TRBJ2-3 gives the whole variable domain EPEVTQTPSHQVTQMGQEVILRCVPISNHLYFYWYRQILGQKVEFLVSFYNNEISEKSEIFDDQFSVERPDGSNFTLKIRSTKLEDSAMYFCASSEGWELVDTQYFGPGTRLTVL.

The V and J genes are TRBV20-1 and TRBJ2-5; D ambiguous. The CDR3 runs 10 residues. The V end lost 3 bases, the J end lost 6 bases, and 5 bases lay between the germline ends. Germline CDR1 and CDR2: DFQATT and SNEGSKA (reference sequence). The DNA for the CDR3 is TGCAGTGCTAGGGAAAAGACCCAGTACTTC. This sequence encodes CSAREKTQYF.

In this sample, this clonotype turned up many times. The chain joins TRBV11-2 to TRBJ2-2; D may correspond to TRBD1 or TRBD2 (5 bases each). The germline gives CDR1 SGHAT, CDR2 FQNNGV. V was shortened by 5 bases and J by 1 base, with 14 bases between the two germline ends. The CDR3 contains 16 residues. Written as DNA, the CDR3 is TGTGCCAGCAGCGCACGAAGGGACCTGAACACCGGGGAGCTGTTTTTT. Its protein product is CASSARRDLNTGELFF.

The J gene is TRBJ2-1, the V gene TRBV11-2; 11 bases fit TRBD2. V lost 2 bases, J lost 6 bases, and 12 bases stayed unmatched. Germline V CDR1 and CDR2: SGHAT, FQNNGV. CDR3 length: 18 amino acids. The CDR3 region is CASSLLSGPGLAVNEQFF. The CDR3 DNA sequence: TGTGCCAGCAGCTTATTGTCAGGGCCGGGACTAGCGGTCAATGAGCAGTTCTTC.

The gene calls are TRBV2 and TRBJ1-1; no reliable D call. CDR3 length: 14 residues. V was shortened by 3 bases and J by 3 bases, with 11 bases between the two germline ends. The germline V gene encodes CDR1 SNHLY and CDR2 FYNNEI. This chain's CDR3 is CASSDWVVDTEAFF. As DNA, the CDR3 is TGTGCCAGCAGTGATTGGGTGGTAGACACTGAAGCTTTCTTT.

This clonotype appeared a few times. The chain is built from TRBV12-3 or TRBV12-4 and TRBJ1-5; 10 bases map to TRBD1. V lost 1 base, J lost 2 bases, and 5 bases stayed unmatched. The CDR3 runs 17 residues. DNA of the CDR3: TGTGCCAGCAGTTTAGATATAGGGACAGGGGGCAATCAGCCCCAGCATTTT. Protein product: CASSLDIGTGGNQPQHF.

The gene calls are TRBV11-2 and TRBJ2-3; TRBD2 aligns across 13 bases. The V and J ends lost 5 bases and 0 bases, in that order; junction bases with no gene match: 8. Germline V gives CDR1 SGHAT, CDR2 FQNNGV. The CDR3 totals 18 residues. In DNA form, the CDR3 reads TGTGCCAGCAGCCGGGGACTAGCGGGGCTGCTGAGCACAGATACGCAGTATTTT. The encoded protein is CASSRGLAGLLSTDTQYF.

The CDR3 loop reads CASSSRDRGRGLNIQYF. Written as DNA, the CDR3 is TGCGCCAGCAGCTCCCGGGACAGGGGGCGAGGGTTAAACATTCAGTACTTC. The chain uses TRBV5-1 and TRBJ2-4, with 12 nucleotides matching TRBD1. V lost 3 bases and J lost 6; bases outside the gene matches: 10. This CDR3 is built from 17 residues. Germline V gives CDR1 SGHRS, CDR2 YFSETQ.

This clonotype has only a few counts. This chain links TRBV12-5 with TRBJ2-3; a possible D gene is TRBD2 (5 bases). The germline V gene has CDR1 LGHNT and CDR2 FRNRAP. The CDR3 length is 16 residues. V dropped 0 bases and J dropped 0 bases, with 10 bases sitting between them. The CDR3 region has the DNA TGTGCTAGTGGTTTGGTACTAGGTGCTAGCACAGATACGCAGTATTTT. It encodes CASGLVLGASTDTQYF.

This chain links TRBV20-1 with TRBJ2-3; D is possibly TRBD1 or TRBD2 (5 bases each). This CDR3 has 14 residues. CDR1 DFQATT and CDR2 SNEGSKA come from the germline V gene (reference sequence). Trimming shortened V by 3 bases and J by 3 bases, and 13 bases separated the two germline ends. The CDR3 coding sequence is TGCAGTGCTAGGGGGGTACACGGGACAGATACGCAGTATTTT. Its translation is CSARGVHGTDTQYF.

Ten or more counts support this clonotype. The CDR3 sequence: CASKESGSYEQYF. CDR3 nucleotides: TGTGCCAGCAAAGAAAGCGGTTCCTACGAGCAGTACTTC. The chain couples TRBV12-3 or TRBV12-4 to TRBJ2-7, with D possibly being TRBD2 (5 bases). This CDR3 is built from 13 residues. V shed 7 bases and J shed 1 base, with 11 bases lying between them.

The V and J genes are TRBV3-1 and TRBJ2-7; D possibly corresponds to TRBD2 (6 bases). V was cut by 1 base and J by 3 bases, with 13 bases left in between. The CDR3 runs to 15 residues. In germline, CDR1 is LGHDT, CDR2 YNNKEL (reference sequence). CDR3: CASSQVLASVYEQYF. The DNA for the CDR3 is TGTGCCAGCAGCCAAGTTTTGGCTAGCGTCTACGAGCAGTACTTC.